This TCR beta chain was captured by sequencing in a study of cytomegalovirus exposure and HLA in healthy donors. Study-level points and caveats: Later, TCR association rates were found to vary by HLA locus, highest for DRB1 and lowest for HLA-C. The study put 150 to 200 TCR beta chains on its list as cytomegalovirus-associated.

To note about this clone: Its matching antigen is unknown.

The length of the CDR3 is 14 residues. Trimming took 3 bases from V and 6 from J, leaving 12 bases between them. In germline, CDR1 is MDHEN, CDR2 SYDVKM. It was with 60 Vbeta and 13 Jbeta primers that the PCR ran. TCRdb's table, derived via immunoSEQ multiplex PCR, lists solely in-frame clones and lacks some. The profile covers around 160,000 clones, with over 80% appearing a single time and roughly 4.5% taken by the ten largest. The chain links TRBV28 to TRBJ1-5, with D tentatively TRBD1 (5 bases). The sequence derives from a man aged 45 to 65 in good health and CMV-seropositive. The sequencing input was PBMCs. CDR3 protein: CASSLWGVSQPQHF. CDR3 DNA: TGTGCCAGCAGTTTGTGGGGGGTAAGTCAGCCCCAGCATTTT.